The rows below give T cell receptor beta chains drawn from one sample of a study of graft-versus-host responses after intestinal transplantation. Sequenced by immunoSEQ multiplex PCR; TCRdb stores in-frame clones only, minus some. The repertoire holds more than 65,000 clones, with roughly 91% as singletons. These TCRs' antigens remain unknown. The sample consisted of unstimulated CD4+ T cells sorted from spleen or lymph node cells, taken before intestinal transplant. Every receptor here comes from a human donor who received an intestinal transplant. Both conserved end residues are trimmed from each CDR3. A D gene is named only where the DNA matches it firmly. Where a row states a size, it is once, few, many or the class of an expanded clone; other rows omit it.

v_call	cdr3_length	clone_size	d_call	cdr3_aa
TRBV27	13	NA	TRBD2	ASSPGLGPTDTQY
TRBV5-1	12	once	NA	ASSLAAFQTEAF
TRBV6-4	14	NA	TRBD2	ASSAQTSGAPDTQY
TRBV11-2	13	NA	NA	ASSFLAKTYNEQF
TRBV5-8	12	few	NA	ASHLGGAKGKLF
TRBV5-4	12	NA	NA	ASSLEGRAYEQY
TRBV27	10	once	NA	ASSFGTGELF
TRBV11-2	13	NA	NA	ASSFTGRRNTEAF
TRBV4-1	14	NA	TRBD2	ASSPLGLAATDTQY
TRBV5-4	13	once	TRBD2	ASSPGRGRASEQF
TRBV11-2	13	NA	NA	ASSPGERISYEQY
TRBV27	13	NA	NA	ASSFTSTSNQPQH
TRBV15	13	NA	TRBD1	ATSRGRDRAEKLF
TRBV6-1	11	NA	NA	ASSERHLYEQY
TRBV19	11	NA	NA	ASRAGLNSPLH
TRBV7-9	12	NA	TRBD1	ASSGQGVNQPQH
TRBV5-1	12	NA	NA	ASRSGGANYGYT
TRBV10-3	12	NA	NA	AISGRWGTDTQY
TRBV4-1	13	NA	NA	ASSHPGFSHTEAF
TRBV5-1	12	few	NA	ASSLGQYTDTQY
TRBV5-4	11	few	NA	ASSLRGGTEAF
TRBV9	13	NA	NA	ASSQSGGNGNTIY
TRBV4-1	13	NA	NA	ASSQAMGQFYEQY
TRBV15	15	NA	NA	ATSRVRELTANEKLF
TRBV9	15	NA	TRBD2	ASSAQGTSGGNNEQF
TRBV2	14	NA	TRBD2	ASSPTSGRRADTQY
TRBV6-4	15	NA	NA	ASSDSGQGGSYNEQF
TRBV27	12	NA	NA	ASSLRGLTDTQY
TRBV4-2	21	NA	TRBD1	ASSHLADRDRGPYLLAKNIQY
TRBV19	13	NA	NA	ASSIGLAQVNEQF
TRBV28	12	NA	TRBD1	ASRHRDSAYEQY